This TCR beta chain is from a study of cytomegalovirus exposure and HLA in healthy donors. Study in general: One earlier analysis, a look at roughly 170 million T cells, found about 100 million unique TCR beta sequences. General study findings and limits: Earlier analysis yielded a pattern in which most TCR beta V segments were productive about 90% or about 30% of the time. A highly shared variant cluster was judged a likely technical artifact. In a later analysis, compared with equally common non-associated chains, HLA-associated beta chains were more expanded.

Germline lookup yields CDR1 MNHNS and CDR2 SASEGT. V was cut by 4 bases and J by 5 bases, with 8 bases left in between. This CDR3 comprises 12 residues. The primer mix had 60 Vbeta and 13 Jbeta primers. Clones were sequenced by immunoSEQ multiplex PCR, and TCRdb holds only the in-frame ones, with some missing. The data show 100,000 or so clones, approximately 84% seen once. Comments on this clone: Its antigen is still unknown.

The rearrangement links TRBV6-1 to TRBJ1-2; a possible D gene is TRBD1 (5 bases). This clonotype originated in a man aged 18 to 29 in good health and CMV-seronegative. The specimen sequenced was PBMCs. CDR3 bases: TGTGCCAGCAGTGCAAGACAGTATGGCTACACCTTC. Amino acid sequence: CASSARQYGYTF.